This paragraph reports one T cell receptor beta chain. The data belong to a study of blood T cell repertoires in COVID-19. V was trimmed by 1 base and J by 0 bases, leaving 10 bases between them. The germline CDR1 and CDR2 sequences are GTSNPN and SVGIG (reference sequence). This CDR3 is built from 15 residues. Sequencing was performed with immunoSEQ multiplex PCR; in TCRdb, only in-frame clones are kept and a portion is missing. The sample lists 45,000 to 55,000 clones, 78% occurring once. This receptor was taken from a woman in her 50s with acute COVID-19. The sequenced material came from PBMCs or T cells enriched from blood (not recorded which). The chain uses TRBV30 and TRBJ1-5; possible D gene TRBD1, 5 bases. CDR3 residues: CAWSARVNSNQPQHF. The CDR3 DNA reads as TGTGCCTGGAGTGCCAGGGTTAATAGCAATCAGCCCCAGCATTTT.